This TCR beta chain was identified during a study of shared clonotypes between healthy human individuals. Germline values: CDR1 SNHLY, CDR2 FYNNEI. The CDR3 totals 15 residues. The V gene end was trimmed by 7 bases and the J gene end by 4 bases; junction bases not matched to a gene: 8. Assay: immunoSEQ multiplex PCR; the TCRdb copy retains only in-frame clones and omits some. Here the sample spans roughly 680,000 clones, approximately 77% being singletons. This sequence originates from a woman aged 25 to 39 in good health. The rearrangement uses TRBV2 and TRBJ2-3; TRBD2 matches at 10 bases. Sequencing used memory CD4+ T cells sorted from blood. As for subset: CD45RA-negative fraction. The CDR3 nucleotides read TGTGCCAGCAACGGGCTAGCGGGAGAGTCAGATACGCAGTATTTT. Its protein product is CASNGLAGESDTQYF.